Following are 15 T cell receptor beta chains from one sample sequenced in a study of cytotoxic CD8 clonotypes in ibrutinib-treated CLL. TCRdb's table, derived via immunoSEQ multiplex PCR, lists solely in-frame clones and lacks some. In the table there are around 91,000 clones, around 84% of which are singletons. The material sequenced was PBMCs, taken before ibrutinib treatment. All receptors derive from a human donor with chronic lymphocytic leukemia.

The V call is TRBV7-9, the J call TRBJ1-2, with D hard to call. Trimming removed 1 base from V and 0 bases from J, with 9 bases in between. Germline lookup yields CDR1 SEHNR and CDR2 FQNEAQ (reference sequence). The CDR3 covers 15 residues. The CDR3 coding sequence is TGTGCCAGCAGCTTAGGCGGCAGGCCTAACTATGGCTACACCTTC. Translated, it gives CASSLGGRPNYGYTF.

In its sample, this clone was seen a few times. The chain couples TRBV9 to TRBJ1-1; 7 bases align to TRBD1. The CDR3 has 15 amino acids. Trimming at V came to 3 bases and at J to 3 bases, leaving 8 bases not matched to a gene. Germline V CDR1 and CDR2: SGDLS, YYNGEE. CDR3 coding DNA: TGTGCCAGCAGCGCCACAGGGGCCAGGGACACTGAAGCTTTCTTT. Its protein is CASSATGARDTEAFF.

This CDR3 reads CASSVNTGGDTQYF. CDR3 DNA sequence: TGTGCCAGCAGCGTAAATACAGGGGGAGATACGCAGTATTTT. The J gene is TRBJ2-3, the V gene TRBV7-3; 8 nucleotides line up with TRBD1. Germline CDR1 is SGHTA and CDR2 is FQGTGA. This CDR3 has 14 amino acids. With V trimmed by 5 bases and J by 5 bases, 6 bases remained unmatched.

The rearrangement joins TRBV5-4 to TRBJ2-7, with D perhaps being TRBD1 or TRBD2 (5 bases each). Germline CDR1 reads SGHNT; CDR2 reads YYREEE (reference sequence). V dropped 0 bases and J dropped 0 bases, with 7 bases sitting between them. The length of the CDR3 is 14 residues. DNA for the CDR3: TGTGCCAGCAGCTTGGACGGGGCCTCCTACGAGCAGTACTTC. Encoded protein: CASSLDGASYEQYF.

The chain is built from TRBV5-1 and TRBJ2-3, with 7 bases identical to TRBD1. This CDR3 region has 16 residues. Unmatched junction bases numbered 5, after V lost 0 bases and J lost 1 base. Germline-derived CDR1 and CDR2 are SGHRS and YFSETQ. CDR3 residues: CASSLGGGEGTDTQYF. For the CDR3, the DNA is TGCGCCAGCAGCTTGGGAGGGGGCGAGGGCACAGATACGCAGTATTTT.

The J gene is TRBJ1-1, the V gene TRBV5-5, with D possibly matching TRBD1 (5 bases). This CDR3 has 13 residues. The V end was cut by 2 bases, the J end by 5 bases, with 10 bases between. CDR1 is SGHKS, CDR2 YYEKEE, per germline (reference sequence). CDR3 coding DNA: TGTGCCAGCAGCTTAGGGGTGGGTACTGAAGCTTTCTTT. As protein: CASSLGVGTEAFF.

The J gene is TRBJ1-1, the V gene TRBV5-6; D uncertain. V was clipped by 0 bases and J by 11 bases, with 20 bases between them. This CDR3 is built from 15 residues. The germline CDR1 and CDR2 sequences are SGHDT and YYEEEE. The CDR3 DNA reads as TGTGCCAGCAGCTTGGGGCGTTTGGGAAGGTCGGGCGCTTTCTTT. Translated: CASSLGRLGRSGAFF.

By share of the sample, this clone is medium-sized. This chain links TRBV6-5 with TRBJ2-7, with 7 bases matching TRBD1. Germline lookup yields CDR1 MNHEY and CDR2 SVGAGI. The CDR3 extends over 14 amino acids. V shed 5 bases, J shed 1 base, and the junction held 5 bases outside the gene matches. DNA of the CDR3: TGTGCCAGCAGTCAGGACAGGATTTCCTACGAGCAGTACTTC. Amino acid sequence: CASSQDRISYEQYF.

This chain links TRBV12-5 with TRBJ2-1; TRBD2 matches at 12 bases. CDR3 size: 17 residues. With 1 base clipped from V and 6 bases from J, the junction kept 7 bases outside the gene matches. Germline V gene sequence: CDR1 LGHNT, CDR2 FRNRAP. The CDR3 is CASGLEPLAGGPNEQFF. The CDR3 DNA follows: TGTGCTAGTGGTTTGGAGCCTCTAGCGGGAGGGCCCAATGAGCAGTTCTTC.

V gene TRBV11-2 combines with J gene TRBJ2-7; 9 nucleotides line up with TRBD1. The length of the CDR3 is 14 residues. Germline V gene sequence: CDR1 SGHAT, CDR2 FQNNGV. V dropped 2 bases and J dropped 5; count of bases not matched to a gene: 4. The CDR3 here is CASSLRTGENEQYF. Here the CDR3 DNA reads TGTGCCAGCAGCTTAAGGACAGGGGAGAACGAGCAGTACTTC. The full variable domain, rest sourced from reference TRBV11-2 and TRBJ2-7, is EAGVAQSPRYKIIEKRQSVAFWCNPISGHATLYWYQQILGQGPKLLIQFQNNGVVDDSQLPKDRFSAERLKGVDSTLKIQPAKLEDSAVYLCASSLRTGENEQYFGPGTRLTVT.

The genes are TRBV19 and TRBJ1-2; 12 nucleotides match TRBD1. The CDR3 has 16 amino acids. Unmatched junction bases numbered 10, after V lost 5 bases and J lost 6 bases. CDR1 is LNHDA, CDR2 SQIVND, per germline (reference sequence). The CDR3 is CASSLGRDRGQDGYTF. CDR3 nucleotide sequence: TGTGCCAGTAGTTTAGGCCGGGACAGGGGGCAGGATGGCTACACCTTC. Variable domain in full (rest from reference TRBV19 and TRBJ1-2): DGGITQSPKYLFRKEGQNVTLSCEQNLNHDAMYWYRQDPGQGLRLIYYSQIVNDFQKGDIAEGYSVSREKKESFPLTVTSAQKNPTAFYLCASSLGRDRGQDGYTFGSGTRLTVV.

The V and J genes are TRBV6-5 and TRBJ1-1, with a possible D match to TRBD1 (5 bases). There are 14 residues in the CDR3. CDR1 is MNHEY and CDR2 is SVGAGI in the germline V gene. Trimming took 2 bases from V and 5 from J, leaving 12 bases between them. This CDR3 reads CASSYEGTGTEAFF. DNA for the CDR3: TGTGCCAGCAGTTACGAGGGGACGGGGACTGAAGCTTTCTTT.

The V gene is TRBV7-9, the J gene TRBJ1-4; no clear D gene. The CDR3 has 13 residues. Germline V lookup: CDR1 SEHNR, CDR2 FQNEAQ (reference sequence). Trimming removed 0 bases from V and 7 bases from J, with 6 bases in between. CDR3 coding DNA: TGTGCCAGCAGCTTAGCCGGGAGTGAAAAACTGTTTTTT. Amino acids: CASSLAGSEKLFF.

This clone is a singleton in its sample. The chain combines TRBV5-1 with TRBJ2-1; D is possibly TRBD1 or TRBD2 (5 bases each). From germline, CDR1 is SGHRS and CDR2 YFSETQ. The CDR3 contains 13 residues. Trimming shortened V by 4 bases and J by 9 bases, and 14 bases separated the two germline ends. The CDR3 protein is CASSSRDGGEQFF. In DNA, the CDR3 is TGCGCCAGCAGCAGCCGGGACGGCGGTGAGCAGTTCTTC. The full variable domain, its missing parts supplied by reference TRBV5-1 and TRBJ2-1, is KAGVTQTPRYLIKTRGQQVTLSCSPISGHRSVSWYQQTPGQGLQFLFEYFSETQRNKGNFPGRFSGRQFSNSRSEMNVSTLELGDSALYLCASSSRDGGEQFFGPGTRLTVL.

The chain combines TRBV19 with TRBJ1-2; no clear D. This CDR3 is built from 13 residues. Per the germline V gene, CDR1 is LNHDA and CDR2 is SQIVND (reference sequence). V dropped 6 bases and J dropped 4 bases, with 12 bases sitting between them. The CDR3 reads CASRSRPGYGYTF. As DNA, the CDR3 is TGTGCCAGTAGATCGAGGCCGGGCTATGGCTACACCTTC.